A single T cell receptor beta chain is shown here with its context. This clonotype has a count of ten or more. The antigen this receptor binds is unknown. No qualities accompany the bases; no much larger clone lies one base away. These data belong to a study of T cells in Graves' hyperthyroidism and ophthalmopathy (dated by TCRdb to about 2019). Background on the whole study: Peripheral blood was collected at initial diagnosis, before any treatment. To identify distinguishing TCR V-J signatures, a discovery cohort of 90 to 100 patients was used, comprising some 43 with Graves' ophthalmopathy and some 57 with stable Graves' hyperthyroidism. For training and testing, the roughly 97 patients in the discovery cohort were randomly divided in a 7:3 ratio. Thyroid tissue and blood T-cell repertoires from several Graves' hyperthyroidism patients were also compared in the study. The paper reports TCR Vbeta CDR3 sequencing of approximately 140 peripheral blood samples: around 41 ophthalmopathy, about 75 hyperthyroidism and 17 progressor patients. Prospective prediction of ophthalmopathy was tested in an independent validation cohort of 18 to 20 hyperthyroidism patients and 15 to 17 patients who later progressed to ophthalmopathy. Once sampling was done, hyperthyroidism patients were given methimazole at a starting dose of 30 mg daily, whereas ophthalmopathy patients were given high-dose intravenous methylprednisolone. Broad study findings and their caveats: A 13 V-J signature model separated ophthalmopathy from stable hyperthyroidism, with just over 85% sensitivity and 81.08% specificity in cross-validation and 80%/75% in testing. During validation, the model predicted progression to ophthalmopathy a median of roughly six months ahead of onset, with approximately 70% sensitivity and around 73% specificity. Blood samples also contained most of the expanded thyroid clonotypes (frequency above 0.001), which suggests that blood repertoires may reflect thyroid immune responses. Sample size was not statistically predetermined, and blinding of investigators to group allocation was not performed.

A patient counted as having stable Graves' hyperthyroidism if no progression to ophthalmopathy occurred over 18 months of follow-up. Hyperthyroidism patients were aged 18 to 65 years and newly diagnosed, with disease duration of less than 2 months. Exclusion was applied to patients with uncontrolled infections, other autoimmune diseases, pregnancy or lactation. Diagnoses were established on the basis of clinical symptoms, serum thyroxine and TRAb, thyroid ultrasound, and orbital computed tomography. PBMCs were separated from roughly 9.3 ml of fresh peripheral blood using Ficoll-Paque density gradient centrifugation. Trizol reagent was used to extract total RNA, and RNA quality was then checked on an Agilent 2100 Bioanalyzer. TCR beta CDR3 regions were amplified from RNA transcripts. The TCR CDR3 was subjected to a first round of RT-PCR using the HTBI primer set and the Qiagen OneStep RT-PCR kit. Libraries were constructed in a second round of multiplex PCR, after which size selection and purification were carried out. Sequencing of the libraries was done on an Illumina HiSeq2000 using paired-end 100 bp reads. In the authors' own workflow: SOAPnuke was used to process the raw data, with reads discarded if the reads contained adapters or uncalled bases, had a mean Phred below 15, or lacked an exact constant-primer or identifier match. High-quality paired reads were merged with COPE v1.2.5, and unique nucleotide sequences were defined as clonotypes. MiTCR v1.1 was used to align clonotypes to the IMGT TRBV, TRBD and TRBJ reference segments. The analysis included only V-J combinations with a frequency above 0.0001, which together covered roughly 99% of the repertoires. The TCS score was defined as F50 (clonal expansion) divided by E x V (chaos), with BLOSUM62-based TCRdist calculated between CDR3 peptides within each V-J. Welch's t-statistics and random forest reduced 500 to 550 V-J features to roughly 13, which were used in a naive Bayes classifier (R e1071). The public reads were run again by TCRdb, first through fastp at Q25 and then through MiXCR, and only productive beta chains were kept. Records with the same CDR3 protein are collapsed into one entry carrying the most frequent genes and DNA. TCRdb, not the original authors, processed these V and J calls. This sample lists under 350,000 distinct CDR3 sequences; under 25% were detected once. Under 55% of the sample is in the top ten clones.

Cut back by 1 base and 5 bases, the V and J ends lie 18 bases apart. Based on the germline V gene, the CDR1 and CDR2 sequences are MDHEN and SYDVKM. The CDR3 runs 16 amino acids, cysteine and phenylalanine included. The kept DNA is CDR3 alone, 48 bases in frame from the first base. The source is a woman in her forties or fifties with Graves' hyperthyroidism. Recombination joined TRBV28 with TRBJ2-7, with the D gene not confidently named. Sample: blood. The CDR3 in this case is CASSLSGPVRADEQYF. The sequenced DNA is TGTGCCAGCAGTTTATCAGGACCGGTCCGTGCGGACGAGCAGTACTTC.